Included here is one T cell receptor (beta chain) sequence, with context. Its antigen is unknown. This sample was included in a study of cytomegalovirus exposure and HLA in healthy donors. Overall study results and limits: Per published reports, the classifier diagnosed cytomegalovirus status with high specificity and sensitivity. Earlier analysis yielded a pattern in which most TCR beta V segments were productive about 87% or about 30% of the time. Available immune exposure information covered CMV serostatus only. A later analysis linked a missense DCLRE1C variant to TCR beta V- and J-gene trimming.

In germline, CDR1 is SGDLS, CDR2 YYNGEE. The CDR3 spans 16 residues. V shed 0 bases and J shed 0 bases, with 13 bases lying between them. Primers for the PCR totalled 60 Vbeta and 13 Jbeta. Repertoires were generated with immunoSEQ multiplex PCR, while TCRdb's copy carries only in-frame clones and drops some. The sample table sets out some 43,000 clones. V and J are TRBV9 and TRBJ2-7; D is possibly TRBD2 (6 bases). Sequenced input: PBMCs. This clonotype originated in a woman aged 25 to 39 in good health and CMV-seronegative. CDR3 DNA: TGTGCCAGCAGCGTAGGGGGACGGGGGTCCTCCTACGAGCAGTACTTC. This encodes CASSVGGRGSSYEQYF.